The clone carrying this T cell receptor (beta chain) appeared a few times. Its antigen is not known. This sample stems from a study of somatic mutations in cytotoxic T cells in rheumatoid arthritis. Whole-study findings and limits: Reported slight underrepresentation of TRBV07 in rheumatoid arthritis patients was not subjected to multiple-comparison adjustment.

There are 14 residues in the CDR3. Per the germline V gene, CDR1 is SGHVS and CDR2 is FNYEAQ. J gave up 3 bases and V 0 bases, and 2 bases lay outside the gene matches. The protocol was immunoSEQ multiplex PCR, while the TCRdb copy is restricted to in-frame clones and leaves out a portion. This sample has about 29,000 clones, with approximately 86% found just once. The clonotype was recovered from an adult with rheumatoid arthritis. Sequencing was carried out using CD8+ T cells sorted from blood. This chain uses TRBV7-6 with TRBJ2-7; 7 nucleotides agree with TRBD2. CDR3 DNA: TGTGCCAGCAGCTTAGCGGGACTATTCTACGAGCAGTACTTC. It translates to CASSLAGLFYEQYF.